Reported below is one T cell receptor (beta chain). Sequencing used immunoSEQ multiplex PCR; TCRdb keeps in-frame clones, though not all of them. The data contain 100,000 to 150,000 clones, approximately 90% of them singletons. The data originate from a study of blood T cell repertoires in COVID-19. Trimming left V 6 bases short and J 4 bases short, with 16 bases between. CDR3 length: 14 residues. Germline V gives CDR1 SGHAT, CDR2 FQNNGV. The chain has TRBV11-2 and TRBJ2-7, with D possibly matching TRBD1 (6 bases). The sequencing input was peripheral blood. The sequence was collected from a human donor in a cohort sampled during active COVID-19. The CDR3 is CASRPGTSEYEQYF. CDR3 nucleotides: TGTGCCAGCAGGCCTGGGACATCAGAATACGAGCAGTACTTC.